The 25 T cell receptor beta chains given below trace back to one sample, sequenced in a study of Graves' ophthalmopathy and Graves' hyperthyroidism. The authors amplified TCR beta CDR3 regions, and they did so from RNA transcripts for repertoire sequencing. After a first-round RT-PCR with HTBI primers, a second-round multiplex PCR was run. TCRdb passed the multiplex PCR reads through MiXCR, listing each CDR3 protein once. The repertoire holds about 400,000 distinct CDR3 sequences, with around 16% as singletons. The sample was peripheral blood. The receptor source for this set is a young woman with Graves' ophthalmopathy.

This clonotype was found many times. This chain connects TRBV11-2 to TRBJ2-5, with a weak D call TRBD2 (7 bases). Trimming removed 5 bases at V and 5 bases at J, with 15 bases between. In germline, CDR1 is SGHAT, CDR2 FQNNGV. The CDR3 is 14 residues long. DNA for the CDR3: TGTGCCAGCAGCCCCCGGGGGGCCCGGGAGACCCAGTACTTC. The encoded protein is CASSPRGARETQYF.

This clonotype was seen many times. The genes are TRBV4-3 and TRBJ1-1; 10 bases agree with TRBD1. Germline CDR1 is LGHNA and CDR2 is YSLEER. The CDR3 spans 16 residues. V lost 4 bases, J lost 4 bases, and 9 bases stayed unmatched. The CDR3: CASSRDRGQMSTEAFF. The CDR3 region has the DNA TGCGCCAGCAGCCGAGACAGGGGGCAAATGAGCACTGAAGCTTTCTTT.

This clonotype was seen many times. V gene TRBV29-1 combines with J gene TRBJ2-7; no reliable D call. Trimming cost V 5 bases and J 2 bases, with 13 bases left between them. The CDR3 runs 13 residues. Germline CDR1 is SQVTM and CDR2 is ANQGSEA. CDR3 bases: TGCAGCGTTTCCGGGCCTAACCCCTACGAGCAGTACTTC. Translated: CSVSGPNPYEQYF.

V gene TRBV11-2 combines with J gene TRBJ2-4; D is perhaps TRBD1 (5 bases). The CDR3 has 15 residues. Germline loops: CDR1 SGHAT, CDR2 FQNNGV. V was trimmed by 4 bases and J by 3 bases, leaving 13 bases between them. CDR3 DNA sequence: TGTGCCAGCAGCTCCGTTAGGGGCCGCAAAAACATTCAGTACTTC. Translating gives CASSSVRGRKNIQYF. Drawing the rest from reference TRBV11-2 and TRBJ2-4, the complete variable domain is EAGVAQSPRYKIIEKRQSVAFWCNPISGHATLYWYQQILGQGPKLLIQFQNNGVVDDSQLPKDRFSAERLKGVDSTLKIQPAKLEDSAVYLCASSSVRGRKNIQYFGAGTRLSVL.

This clonotype was observed at least ten times. The CDR3 region is CASSHMDNIQYF. CDR3 DNA: TGCGCCAGCAGCCACATGGATAACATTCAGTACTTC. The chain couples TRBV4-1 to TRBJ2-4; D unclear. Germline CDR1 MGHRA, CDR2 YSYEKL. This CDR3 is built from 12 residues. Between the trimmed V and J ends, which lost 3 bases and 7 bases, there was a span of 7 bases.

This clonotype showed up many times. This chain links TRBV7-8 with TRBJ2-7; D gene ambiguous. CDR3 length: 13 amino acids. Per germline, CDR1 SGHVS and CDR2 FQNEAQ. V was clipped by 3 bases and J by 6 bases, with 12 bases between them. CDR3 bases: TGTGCCAGCAGCTTGTCTTATGTCTCCGAGCAGTACTTC. It specifies CASSLSYVSEQYF.

A single count supports this clonotype. This rearrangement joins TRBV6-5 to TRBJ1-1; D is undetermined. V was pared by 4 bases and J by 1 base, with 16 bases between. Germline V CDR1 and CDR2: MNHEY, SVGAGI. CDR3 length equals 16 residues. The CDR3, as DNA: TGTGCCAGCAGTTGGGATTTGGTGTCCGAGAACACTGAAGCTTTCTTT. As protein: CASSWDLVSENTEAFF.

This clonotype showed up many times. The gene calls are TRBV6-5 and TRBJ2-7; 7 bases match TRBD1. Germline V gene lookup returns CDR1 MNHEY and CDR2 SVGAGI. This CDR3 is built from 14 residues. Trimming took 5 bases from V and 3 from J; bases not matched to a gene: 7. The CDR3 DNA reads as TGTGCCAGCAGTCCGACAGGGTGGGACTACGAGCAGTACTTC. Its protein product is CASSPTGWDYEQYF.

This clonotype was picked up many times. V is TRBV19 and J is TRBJ1-5, with D hard to call. The V gene lost 6 bases and the J gene lost 4 bases, with 13 bases spanning the gap. From germline, CDR1 is LNHDA and CDR2 SQIVND (reference sequence). The CDR3 length is 14 residues. In DNA, the CDR3 is TGTGCCAGTAGGCCAGGTCCTTCGAATCAGCCCCAGCATTTT. Translation gives CASRPGPSNQPQHF.

This clonotype was recorded at least ten times. CDR3 nucleotides: TGTGCCTGGAGTCCCGAGGGAGACAATCAGCCCCAGCATTTT. Encoded protein: CAWSPEGDNQPQHF. The chain employs TRBV30 and TRBJ1-5, with D hard to call. This CDR3 is built from 14 residues. CDR1 GTSNPN and CDR2 SVGIG come from the germline V gene (reference sequence). Deletions cut 2 bases from V and 3 bases from J, with 11 bases between.

This clonotype was found many times. V usage is TRBV28 and J usage is TRBJ1-2; no clear D gene. Germline loops: CDR1 MDHEN, CDR2 SYDVKM. Trimming stripped 2 bases from V and 8 bases from J, with 9 bases between. This CDR3 contains 12 residues. The CDR3 sequence: CASSLRSRGYTF. For the CDR3, the DNA is TGTGCCAGCAGTTTAAGGTCGAGGGGCTACACCTTC.

This clonotype was counted at least ten times. This chain uses TRBV20-1 with TRBJ2-7, with TRBD2 matching 11 bases. The CDR3 runs to 14 residues. Germline values: CDR1 DFQATT, CDR2 SNEGSKA (reference sequence). V lost 1 base, J lost 12 bases, and 11 bases stayed unmatched. CDR3 DNA sequence: TGCAGTGCTAGAGGTTCACTAGCGGGAGTAGATCGGTACTTC. Amino acids: CSARGSLAGVDRYF.

This clonotype was picked up a small number of times. The rearrangement joins TRBV11-2 to TRBJ2-7; 15 bases agree with TRBD2. Trimming removed 4 bases from V and 6 bases from J; junction bases left unmatched: 10. The CDR3 extends over 17 amino acids. The germline gives CDR1 SGHAT, CDR2 FQNNGV. The CDR3 loop reads CASSSGLAGGLRSEQYF. The CDR3 DNA follows: TGTGCCAGCAGCTCCGGACTAGCGGGAGGGTTAAGATCCGAGCAGTACTTC.

This clonotype was seen many times. The J gene is TRBJ2-7, the V gene TRBV7-2; 9 bases line up with TRBD1. The CDR3 extends over 15 amino acids. J lost 3 bases, V lost 4 bases, and 7 bases had no gene match. CDR1 is SGHTA and CDR2 is FQGNSA in the germline V gene. The CDR3 region has the DNA TGTGCCAGCAGCTCGGGCGGGACAGGGTACTACGAGCAGTACTTC. It yields the protein CASSSGGTGYYEQYF.

Only one count was recorded for this clonotype. The V and J genes are TRBV2 and TRBJ2-5, with 9 bases matching TRBD2. The J segment lost 5 bases and the V segment lost 5 bases, leaving 9 bases of the junction unmatched. The CDR3 contains 15 residues. Germline V gene sequence: CDR1 SNHLY, CDR2 FYNNEI. The CDR3 sequence: CASSFGLAGIETQYF. The CDR3 nucleotides are TGTGCCAGCAGTTTCGGGCTAGCGGGAATCGAGACCCAGTACTTC.

The chain employs TRBV27 and TRBJ2-5, with D maybe TRBD2 (6 bases). This CDR3 is built from 14 residues. V lost 5 bases to trimming and J lost 4 bases, with 14 bases between them. Germline V CDR1 and CDR2: MNHEY, SMNVEV (reference sequence). The CDR3 loop reads CASSPRTEGETQYF. The CDR3 DNA sequence: TGTGCCAGCAGTCCAAGGACGGAGGGAGAGACCCAGTACTTC.

This clonotype was detected many times. The CDR3 bases are TGTGCCAGCAGATCCGGGGCATACGAGCAGTACTTC. Translation gives CASRSGAYEQYF. This chain connects TRBV12-3 or TRBV12-4 to TRBJ2-7; D possibly matches TRBD1 or TRBD2 (5 bases each). Between the trimmed V and J ends, which lost 6 bases and 4 bases, there was a span of 10 bases. This CDR3 region has 12 residues.

Many counts were recorded for this clonotype. This chain joins TRBV5-1 and TRBJ1-2, with TRBD1 as a possible D gene (5 bases). CDR3 size: 15 residues. Trimming left V 2 bases short and J 2 bases short, with 13 bases between. In germline, CDR1 is SGHRS, CDR2 YFSETQ. DNA of the CDR3: TGCGCCAGCAGCTTCGGCAGGGTGAAGAACTATGGCTACACCTTC. Translated, it gives CASSFGRVKNYGYTF.

Many counts were recorded for this clonotype. The junction differs from germline at one of its ends, possibly a read error. The rearrangement links TRBV24-1 to TRBJ2-5; D is uncertain. The CDR3 spans 8 residues. Germline V lookup: CDR1 KGHDR, CDR2 SFDVKD. CDR3 loop: CAGRRRNF. The CDR3, as DNA: TGTGCCGGCCGTCGAAGGAACTTC.

This clonotype was found many times. The rearrangement joins TRBV4-1 to TRBJ2-7; 7 positions match TRBD2. Germline V gene lookup returns CDR1 MGHRA and CDR2 YSYEKL. The CDR3 extends over 17 amino acids. Trimming cost V 4 bases and J 6 bases; bases outside gene matches: 18. CDR3: CASSLVASGAVESEQYF. In DNA form, the CDR3 reads TGCGCCAGCAGCCTGGTAGCTAGCGGCGCCGTCGAAAGCGAGCAGTACTTC.

At least ten counts were recorded for this clonotype. The genes are TRBV6-2 or TRBV6-3 and TRBJ1-5; D is possibly TRBD1 (5 bases). V lost 6 bases, J lost 4 bases, and 19 bases lay in between. Germline values: CDR1 MNHEY, CDR2 SVGEGT. This CDR3 spans 16 amino acids. The CDR3 DNA reads TGTGCCAGCAGCCGAGACAGCGGACCGGGGAATCAGCCCCAGCATTTT. This translates into CASSRDSGPGNQPQHF.

This clonotype was picked up many times. The chain combines TRBV11-2 with TRBJ2-7, with D maybe TRBD1 (5 bases). The germline V and J ends were trimmed by 3 bases and 2 bases, with 11 bases remaining between them. Germline V gives CDR1 SGHAT, CDR2 FQNNGV. The CDR3 totals 14 residues. Here the CDR3 reads CASSLYRGTYEQYF. In nucleotides, the CDR3 is TGTGCCAGCAGCTTGTATAGGGGAACCTACGAGCAGTACTTC.

The table lists this clonotype with many counts. The chain has TRBV28 and TRBJ2-7; D assignment may be TRBD1 or TRBD2 (6 bases each). The CDR3 length is 16 residues. Germline V gives CDR1 MDHEN, CDR2 SYDVKM. Trimming shortened V by 4 bases and J by 5 bases, and 21 bases separated the two germline ends. DNA of the CDR3: TGTGCCAGCAGTTCTCCTGGGGGGCAGGGGAGGAACGAGCAGTACTTC. Protein: CASSSPGGQGRNEQYF.

The V call is TRBV14, the J call TRBJ2-7; D possibly corresponds to TRBD2 (6 bases). This CDR3 has 13 amino acids. The germline V gene encodes CDR1 SGHDN and CDR2 FVKESK. V was pared by 5 bases and J by 4 bases, with 12 bases between. The CDR3 coding sequence is TGTGCCAGCAGCGGGGGGTTTGGGTACGAGCAGTACTTC. It encodes CASSGGFGYEQYF. The full variable domain, its missing parts supplied by reference TRBV14 and TRBJ2-7, is EAGVTQFPSHSVIEKGQTVTLRCDPISGHDNLYWYRRVMGKEIKFLLHFVKESKQDESGMPNNRFLAERTGGTYSTLKVQPAELEDSGVYFCASSGGFGYEQYFGPGTRLTVT.

V and J are TRBV11-2 and TRBJ2-5, with 14 bases identical to TRBD2. This CDR3 comprises 18 residues. V gave up 2 bases and J gave up 5 bases; unmatched junction bases: 10. Germline V lookup: CDR1 SGHAT, CDR2 FQNNGV. As DNA, the CDR3 is TGTGCCAGCAGCTTACCCGGGACTAGCGGGAGAGGGCATGAGACCCAGTACTTC. It is translated as CASSLPGTSGRGHETQYF.